Presented here are 9 T cell receptor beta chains from one specimen sequenced in a study of OX40 agonist ivuxolimab in advanced cancers. Sequencing was performed with immunoSEQ multiplex PCR; in TCRdb, only in-frame clones are kept and a portion is missing. Here the sample spans around 66,000 clones, 80% to 90% being singletons. The sample was CD4+ or CD8+ T cells sorted from blood, taken in a trial of the OX40 agonist ivuxolimab. The receptors were gathered from an adult with an advanced solid tumor such as melanoma, head and neck, liver or kidney cancer.

In its sample, this clone was seen once. The rearrangement links TRBV11-3 to TRBJ1-1; tentative D call: TRBD1 (6 bases). CDR1 SGHNT and CDR2 YENEEA come from the germline V gene. The CDR3 contains 14 residues. V dropped 3 bases and J dropped 4 bases, with 12 bases sitting between them. The CDR3 bases are TGTGCCAGCAGCTTTACCAGGGGAAGCACTGAAGCTTTCTTT. Amino acid sequence: CASSFTRGSTEAFF.

The chain couples TRBV6-1 to TRBJ2-1; D is perhaps TRBD1 or TRBD2 (5 bases each). Germline-derived CDR1 and CDR2 are MNHNS and SASEGT. Trimming removed 7 bases from V and 8 bases from J, with 18 bases in between. The CDR3 has 14 residues. CDR3 in DNA: TGTGCCAGCAATAGTTGGGGGAGTCACGATGAGCAGTTCTTC. Translating gives CASNSWGSHDEQFF.

The V call is TRBV7-9, the J call TRBJ2-4, with D perhaps matching TRBD2 (5 bases). The CDR3 spans 17 residues. Germline V gene data show CDR1 as SEHNR and CDR2 as FQNEAQ (reference sequence). V dropped 5 bases and J dropped 3 bases, with 20 bases sitting between them. The chain's CDR3 is CASSPGMIGDDKNIQYF. The CDR3 DNA is TGTGCCAGCAGCCCGGGGATGATAGGTGACGACAAAAACATTCAGTACTTC.

This clone was detected only a few times. This sequence joins TRBV5-1 and TRBJ2-7; 10 bases are shared with TRBD1. The CDR3 covers 14 residues. V was clipped by 4 bases and J by 6 bases; unmatched bases: 7. Germline assignment: CDR1 SGHRS and CDR2 YFSETQ. The CDR3 spells CASSAQTGGGEQYF. The CDR3 DNA follows: TGCGCCAGCAGCGCTCAGACAGGGGGCGGCGAGCAGTACTTC.

The chain uses TRBV5-4 and TRBJ2-5; 8 nucleotides align to TRBD2. V lost 0 bases and J lost 4; bases outside the gene matches: 2. Germline V gene lookup returns CDR1 SGHNT and CDR2 YYREEE (reference sequence). This CDR3 comprises 14 residues. The CDR3 region is CASSLAGGVETQYF. CDR3 nucleotides: TGTGCCAGCAGCTTGGCGGGGGGGGTAGAGACCCAGTACTTC. Using reference TRBV5-4 and TRBJ2-5 for the parts outside the CDR3, the full variable domain is ETGVTQSPTHLIKTRGQQVTLRCSSQSGHNTVSWYQQALGQGPQFIFQYYREEENGRGNFPPRFSGLQFPNYSSELNVNALELDDSALYLCASSLAGGVETQYFGPGTRLLVL.

The chain joins TRBV20-1 to TRBJ2-1; D is unclear. V was clipped by 3 bases and J by 7 bases, with 7 bases between them. The CDR3 has 11 amino acids. Germline V gene sequence: CDR1 DFQATT, CDR2 SNEGSKA (reference sequence). CDR3 protein: CSASQPNEQFF. The CDR3 DNA reads TGCAGTGCTAGTCAGCCTAATGAGCAGTTCTTC.

The genes are TRBV28 and TRBJ2-5; 9 bases line up with TRBD2. Germline CDR1 and CDR2: MDHEN and SYDVKM. After removal of 5 bases from V and 5 bases from J, the junction contained 6 bases not matched to a gene. CDR3 length equals 14 residues. The CDR3 spells CASSVLAGYETQYF. In DNA, the CDR3 is TGTGCCAGCAGTGTCCTAGCGGGGTACGAGACCCAGTACTTC.

The rearrangement links TRBV5-1 to TRBJ2-5; D might be TRBD2 (6 bases). The ends were cut back, 5 bases at V and 2 bases at J, with 16 bases in the middle. CDR1 is SGHRS and CDR2 is YFSETQ in the germline V gene. CDR3 length equals 15 residues. In DNA, the CDR3 is TGCGCCAGCAGTAGGGGTGGGAGGATTCAAGAGACCCAGTACTTC. Amino acids: CASSRGGRIQETQYF.

Here the CDR3 reads CASRDPNTEAFF. The DNA for the CDR3 is TGTGCCAGCAGAGACCCGAACACTGAAGCTTTCTTT. The V gene is TRBV28, the J gene TRBJ1-1, with D unclear. Germline V CDR1 and CDR2: MDHEN, SYDVKM. Between the trimmed V and J ends, which lost 6 bases and 1 base, there was a span of 6 bases. The CDR3 is 12 residues long. The entire variable domain, with the rest obtained from reference TRBV28 and TRBJ1-1, is as follows: DVKVTQSSRYLVKRTGEKVFLECVQDMDHENMFWYRQDPGLGLRLIYFSYDVKMKEKGDIPEGYSVSREKKERFSLILESASTNQTSMYLCASRDPNTEAFFGQGTRLTVV.